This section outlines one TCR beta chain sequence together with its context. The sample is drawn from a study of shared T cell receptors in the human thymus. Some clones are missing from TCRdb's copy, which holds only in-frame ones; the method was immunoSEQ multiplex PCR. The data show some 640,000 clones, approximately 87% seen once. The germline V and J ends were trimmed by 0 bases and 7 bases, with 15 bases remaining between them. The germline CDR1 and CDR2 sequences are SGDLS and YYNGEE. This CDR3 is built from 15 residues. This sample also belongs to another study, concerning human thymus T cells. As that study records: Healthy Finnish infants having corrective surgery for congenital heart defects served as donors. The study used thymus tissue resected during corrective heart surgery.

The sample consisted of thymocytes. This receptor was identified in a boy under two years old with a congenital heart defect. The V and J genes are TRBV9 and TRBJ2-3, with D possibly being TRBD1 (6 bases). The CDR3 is CASSVAVGGVYTQYF. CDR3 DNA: TGTGCCAGCAGCGTAGCTGTAGGGGGAGTCTATACGCAGTATTTT.